These 32 T cell receptor beta chains share one sample of origin, sequenced in a study of shared clonotypes between healthy human individuals. Naive-designated CD8 cells lacked CD45RO, were positively enriched for CCR7, and omitted terminally differentiated effector memory CD45RA+ cells. The method was immunoSEQ multiplex PCR; TCRdb's version includes in-frame clones alone and lacks a portion of them. The sample records about 1,900,000 clones, approximately 94% being singletons. Material for sequencing was naive CD8+ T cells sorted from blood. The source of these receptors is a man younger than 35 in good health.

The chain employs TRBV4-1 and TRBJ2-5; no clear D gene. The CDR3 is 14 residues long. Per germline, CDR1 MGHRA and CDR2 YSYEKL. The V and J ends lost 1 base and 7 bases respectively, with 13 bases between them. The CDR3: CASSQGIGLGTQYF. CDR3 bases: TGCGCCAGCAGCCAAGGAATAGGTTTAGGGACCCAGTACTTC.

The chain uses TRBV5-1 and TRBJ2-7; D gene uncertain. Germline V CDR1 and CDR2: SGHRS, YFSETQ. The V end lost 0 bases, the J end lost 2 bases, and 15 bases lay between the germline ends. The CDR3 contains 16 residues. The CDR3 spells CASSLEVFGRTYEQYF. The CDR3 nucleotides read TGCGCCAGCAGCTTGGAAGTGTTCGGACGTACCTACGAGCAGTACTTC.

A note on this clone: Other DNA sequences in the sample encode the same CDR3. The V gene is TRBV7-2, the J gene TRBJ2-7; 7 bases are a match to TRBD1. CDR1 and CDR2 (germline): SGHTA, FQGNSA. This CDR3 contains 13 residues. Germline trimming cut 3 bases from V and 2 bases from J; bases unmatched to any gene: 1. This CDR3 reads CASSFDRAYEQYF. The DNA of the CDR3 is TGTGCCAGCAGCTTCGACAGGGCCTACGAGCAGTACTTC.

V and J are TRBV9 and TRBJ2-7, with 11 bases lining up with TRBD2. CDR1 is SGDLS and CDR2 is YYNGEE in the germline V gene. With V trimmed by 7 bases and J by 2 bases, 17 bases remained unmatched. The CDR3 runs 18 residues. This chain's CDR3 is CASARNPGLAGGPYEQYF. The DNA for the CDR3 is TGTGCCAGCGCACGAAACCCCGGGCTAGCGGGAGGCCCCTACGAGCAGTACTTC.

The chain carries TRBV27 and TRBJ2-6, with 9 positions matching TRBD1. The length of the CDR3 is 18 residues. With 1 base clipped from V and 2 bases from J, the junction kept 6 bases outside the gene matches. The germline V gene has CDR1 MNHEY and CDR2 SMNVEV (reference sequence). Here the CDR3 DNA reads TGTGCCAGCAGTTTATGGGGGACAGGGCCCACTGGGGCCAACGTCCTGACTTTC. The encoded protein is CASSLWGTGPTGANVLTF.

A remark on this clone: The same CDR3 arises from other DNA sequences in this sample as well. The rearrangement uses TRBV30 and TRBJ2-3; D call uncertain. V shed 0 bases and J shed 6 bases, with 1 base lying between them. The CDR3 covers 10 residues. The V gene's germline CDR1 is GTSNPN and CDR2 SVGIG (reference sequence). The CDR3 reads CAWSVDTQYF. The CDR3 region has the DNA TGTGCCTGGAGTGTTGATACGCAGTATTTT.

The rearrangement joins TRBV7-9 to TRBJ2-5; D perhaps matches TRBD2 (6 bases). V was cut by 1 base and J by 1 base, with 10 bases left in between. CDR3 size: 15 residues. Germline values: CDR1 SEHNR, CDR2 FQNEAQ (reference sequence). The CDR3 protein is CASSLDSGGQETQYF. The CDR3 nucleotides read TGTGCCAGCAGCTTAGATTCCGGGGGCCAAGAGACCCAGTACTTC.

The chain employs TRBV11-2 and TRBJ2-7, with D possibly being TRBD1 (6 bases). CDR1 SGHAT and CDR2 FQNNGV come from the germline V gene. Trimming pared 3 bases from V and 3 bases from J, leaving 15 bases between. The CDR3 is 15 residues long. CDR3 bases: TGTGCCAGCAGCTTTTCCAGGGGTTTGAGCTACGAGCAGTACTTC. Translated, it gives CASSFSRGLSYEQYF.

The chain has TRBV4-2 and TRBJ2-7, with D maybe TRBD1 (6 bases). Trimming took 3 bases from V and 3 from J, leaving 15 bases between them. The CDR3 has 15 amino acids. Germline CDR1 is LGHNA and CDR2 is YNFKEQ. This chain's CDR3 is CASSHEDSLVYEQYF. The DNA of the CDR3 is TGTGCCAGCAGCCATGAGGACAGTCTTGTCTACGAGCAGTACTTC.

This sequence joins TRBV5-1 and TRBJ2-7; weak D call: TRBD2 (5 bases). The CDR3 covers 15 residues. Trimming took off 2 bases at V and 3 bases at J, with 15 bases between the two ends. The germline gives CDR1 SGHRS, CDR2 YFSETQ. The DNA for the CDR3 is TGCGCCAGCAGCTTAGGCGACACCGGGATCTACGAGCAGTACTTC. Protein sequence: CASSLGDTGIYEQYF.

The chain couples TRBV10-2 to TRBJ2-7, with 8 nucleotides matching TRBD1. The CDR3 runs to 17 residues. The germline gives CDR1 WSHSY, CDR2 SAAADI. V was clipped by 10 bases and J by 0 bases; unmatched bases: 17. The CDR3 sequence is CAITPTGGITSSYEQYF. The CDR3 region has the DNA TGCGCCATCACCCCCACAGGGGGTATTACCTCCTCCTACGAGCAGTACTTC.

The chain combines TRBV21-1 with TRBJ1-2. TRBV21-1 is a pseudogene segment. The length of the CDR3 is 16 residues. CDR3: CASSSLCVLANYGYTF. CDR3 nucleotides: TGTGCCAGCAGCAGTTTATGCGTACTGGCTAACTATGGCTACACCTTC.

In this sample, this clone turned up once. The V call is TRBV13, the J call TRBJ2-7, with 7 bases that match TRBD2. The germline gives CDR1 PRHDT, CDR2 FYEKMQ (reference sequence). The CDR3 length is 13 residues. V dropped 5 bases and J dropped 9; count of bases not matched to a gene: 10. The CDR3 nucleotides are TGTGCCAGCAGCAATCTCCTACGCGGGGGGCAGTACTTC. Protein: CASSNLLRGGQYF. The complete variable domain, with remaining parts taken from reference TRBV13 and TRBJ2-7, reads AAGVIQSPRHLIKEKRETATLKCYPIPRHDTVYWYQQGPGQDPQFLISFYEKMQSDKGSIPDRFSAQQFSDYHSELNMSSLELGDSALYFCASSNLLRGGQYFGPGTRLTVT.

V usage is TRBV27 and J usage is TRBJ2-7, with 7 bases lining up with TRBD1. V gave up 5 bases and J gave up 2 bases; unmatched junction bases: 12. This CDR3 spans 16 amino acids. Germline values: CDR1 MNHEY, CDR2 SMNVEV (reference sequence). CDR3 amino acids: CASSAGDRTTPYEQYF. In DNA form, the CDR3 reads TGTGCCAGCAGTGCTGGGGACAGAACAACTCCCTACGAGCAGTACTTC.

As regards this clone: This CDR3 is also generated by other DNA sequences in the sample. The chain has TRBV4-3 and TRBJ2-7; tentative D call: TRBD2 (6 bases). Germline CDR1 and CDR2: LGHNA and YSLEER. V gave up 0 bases and J gave up 3 bases, with 12 bases separating them. The length of the CDR3 is 15 residues. The CDR3 loop is CASSQDFTGSYEQYF. CDR3 DNA sequence: TGCGCCAGCAGCCAAGATTTTACCGGGAGCTACGAGCAGTACTTC.

This clone has only one observation. This sequence joins TRBV7-9 and TRBJ2-1; TRBD2 agrees at 14 bases. Germline V gives CDR1 SEHNR, CDR2 FQNEAQ (reference sequence). Trimming cost V 0 bases and J 13 bases; bases outside gene matches: 11. CDR3 length: 17 amino acids. CDR3 nucleotides: TGTGCCAGCAGCTTAGCGATTTCGGGACTAGCGGGAGATAGTCAGTTCTTC. As protein: CASSLAISGLAGDSQFF.

The chain has TRBV6-5 and TRBJ1-1; D is ambiguous. Germline V gives CDR1 MNHEY, CDR2 SVGAGI. The V and J ends lost 1 base and 7 bases respectively, with 16 bases between them. This CDR3 is built from 15 residues. DNA of the CDR3: TGTGCCAGCAGTTACTATGGGGTATTTCAGGATGAAGCTTTCTTT. Translation gives CASSYYGVFQDEAFF.

This chain connects TRBV29-1 to TRBJ2-2; 8 bases agree with TRBD1. Unmatched junction bases numbered 9, after V lost 6 bases and J lost 6 bases. CDR3 length: 14 residues. The V gene's germline CDR1 is SQVTM and CDR2 ANQGSEA. CDR3 nucleotides: TGCAGCGTCGTCGGACAGGGAACCGCCGGGGAGCTGTTTTTT. Its translation: CSVVGQGTAGELFF.

J is TRBJ2-7 and V is TRBV6-1; no definite D call. CDR3 length: 14 amino acids. V was trimmed by 4 bases and J by 3 bases, leaving 13 bases between them. CDR1 is MNHNS and CDR2 is SASEGT in the germline V gene. In DNA form, the CDR3 reads TGTGCCAGCAGTGGGGCCGAGTACAGCTACGAGCAGTACTTC. This sequence encodes CASSGAEYSYEQYF.

The chain employs TRBV29-1 and TRBJ1-1; D is possibly TRBD1 (6 bases). Trimming left V 5 bases short and J 7 bases short, with 8 bases between. Germline V gene lookup returns CDR1 SQVTM and CDR2 ANQGSEA. The CDR3 has 10 residues. The CDR3 DNA reads as TGCAGCGTTCGGACAGTTGAAGCTTTCTTT. Translation: CSVRTVEAFF.

Turning to this clone: Its ends do not fully match the called genes, so a read error is possible. The chain links TRBV7-7 to TRBJ2-2; 8 bases map to TRBD1. This CDR3 has 16 amino acids. Looked up from germline, CDR1 is SSHAT and CDR2 is FNYEAQ (reference sequence). The CDR3 reads CASSLSGGANTGELFF. In DNA, the CDR3 is TGTGCTAGCAGCTTATCAGGGGGCGCGAACACCGGGGAGCTGTTTTTT.

The genes are TRBV13 and TRBJ1-2; TRBD1 is a possible D gene (6 bases). The germline gives CDR1 PRHDT, CDR2 FYEKMQ (reference sequence). The CDR3 loop spans 13 amino acids. Trimming stripped 5 bases from V and 3 bases from J, with 10 bases between. The DNA for the CDR3 is TGTGCCAGCAGCCTGGACAGATACTATGGCTACACCTTC. This codes for CASSLDRYYGYTF.

The V call is TRBV14, the J call TRBJ2-7; 9 nucleotides line up with TRBD1. The CDR3 is 15 amino acids. Trimming cost V 4 bases and J 1 base; bases outside gene matches: 5. From germline, CDR1 is SGHDN and CDR2 FVKESK. The CDR3 sequence is CASSRRTGESYEQYF. For the CDR3, the DNA is TGTGCCAGCAGCCGTAGGACAGGGGAATCCTACGAGCAGTACTTC.

Here the CDR3 reads CASSLGLEPYEQYF. As DNA, the CDR3 is TGTGCCAGCAGCTTGGGACTAGAGCCCTACGAGCAGTACTTC. The chain has TRBV5-6 and TRBJ2-7; D might be TRBD2 (6 bases). V shed 0 bases and J shed 2 bases, with 9 bases lying between them. Germline V CDR1 and CDR2: SGHDT, YYEEEE. CDR3 length: 14 residues.

The CDR3 protein is CASSLRGGELFF. The CDR3 nucleotides read TGTGCCAGCAGTTTAAGGGGCGGGGAGCTGTTTTTT. This chain uses TRBV28 with TRBJ2-2; TRBD1 is a possible D gene (5 bases). The CDR3 length is 12 residues. Germline-derived CDR1 and CDR2 are MDHEN and SYDVKM. V was clipped by 2 bases and J by 7 bases, with 5 bases between them.

The chain links TRBV27 to TRBJ2-7; TRBD2 might be the D (5 bases). The V gene's germline CDR1 is MNHEY and CDR2 SMNVEV (reference sequence). V gave up 2 bases and J gave up 2 bases, with 10 bases separating them. The CDR3 is 14 residues long. CDR3 DNA: TGTGCCAGCAGTTTAGTCGGGAATCCCTACGAGCAGTACTTC. This encodes CASSLVGNPYEQYF.

This chain uses TRBV2 with TRBJ2-7; the D gene is possibly TRBD1 (6 bases). Between the trimmed V and J ends, which lost 5 bases and 3 bases, there was a span of 11 bases. The germline V gene has CDR1 SNHLY and CDR2 FYNNEI. The CDR3 runs 13 residues. CDR3 region: CASSLTGFYEQYF. DNA for the CDR3: TGTGCCAGCAGTTTGACAGGCTTCTACGAGCAGTACTTC. Full variable domain (missing parts from reference TRBV2 and TRBJ2-7): EPEVTQTPSHQVTQMGQEVILRCVPISNHLYFYWYRQILGQKVEFLVSFYNNEISEKSEIFDDQFSVERPDGSNFTLKIRSTKLEDSAMYFCASSLTGFYEQYFGPGTRLTVT.

The rearrangement uses TRBV19 and TRBJ2-7; 9 positions agree with TRBD1. In germline, CDR1 is LNHDA, CDR2 SQIVND (reference sequence). The CDR3 length is 13 residues. V lost 5 bases to trimming and J lost 6 bases; unmatched junction nucleotides: 5. This CDR3 reads CASSQGQGSEQYF. For the CDR3, the DNA is TGTGCCAGTAGTCAGGGACAGGGCAGCGAGCAGTACTTC.

V and J are TRBV4-2 and TRBJ1-1; D might be TRBD1 (6 bases). The germline CDR1 and CDR2 sequences are LGHNA and YNFKEQ. V lost 0 bases to trimming and J lost 0 bases, with 14 bases between them. CDR3 length: 17 residues. The CDR3 region has the DNA TGTGCCAGCAGCCAAGATAATTGGGGGGACATGAACACTGAAGCTTTCTTT. Encoded protein: CASSQDNWGDMNTEAFF.

The rearrangement joins TRBV28 to TRBJ1-5; no clear D gene. V was pared by 6 bases and J by 0 bases, with 27 bases between. The CDR3 sequence is 20 residues long. Germline V gives CDR1 MDHEN, CDR2 SYDVKM. This chain's CDR3 is CASSFPSSVEVPFSNQPQHF. CDR3 nucleotide sequence: TGTGCCAGCAGCTTCCCTAGCTCGGTCGAAGTTCCCTTTAGCAATCAGCCCCAGCATTTT. Complete variable domain (other parts from reference TRBV28 and TRBJ1-5): DVKVTQSSRYLVKRTGEKVFLECVQDMDHENMFWYRQDPGLGLRLIYFSYDVKMKEKGDIPEGYSVSREKKERFSLILESASTNQTSMYLCASSFPSSVEVPFSNQPQHFGDGTRLSIL.

This clone has just one count. The chain uses TRBV5-4 and TRBJ2-7; 9 bases align to TRBD1. V was clipped by 4 bases and J by 0 bases; unmatched bases: 2. Germline CDR1 is SGHNT and CDR2 is YYREEE (reference sequence). This CDR3 has 14 amino acids. CDR3 protein: CASSGDRDSYEQYF. CDR3 nucleotide sequence: TGTGCCAGCAGCGGGGACAGGGACTCCTACGAGCAGTACTTC.

This clone was observed a single time. The J gene is TRBJ2-2, the V gene TRBV2; 7 nucleotides line up with TRBD1. The CDR3 has 13 amino acids. The germline CDR1 and CDR2 sequences are SNHLY and FYNNEI. The ends lost 9 bases at V and 1 base at J; junction bases unmatched: 2. The CDR3 nucleotides are TGTGCCAGAGGACAGGAGAACACCGGGGAGCTGTTTTTT. It is translated as CARGQENTGELFF.